A selection of T cell receptor beta chains follows, all from one sample in a study of blood T cell repertoires in COVID-19. Sequenced by immunoSEQ multiplex PCR; TCRdb stores in-frame clones only, minus some. Of just under 80,000 clones listed, 80% were seen once; the top ten hold 4.5% to 5.5%. Sequenced sample: peripheral blood. These receptors were collected from a woman aged 65 to 85 with acute or convalescent COVID-19. The CDR3 runs from the conserved cysteine through the conserved F or W. D genes are given only for firm matches. Rows give clone size only sometimes, using once, few, many, or a class for an expanded clone.

d_call	v_call	j_call	clone_size	cdr3_aa	cdr3_nt
TRBD1	TRBV25-1	TRBJ1-4	-	CASSRDRQNEKLFF	TGTGCCAGCAGTAGGGACAGGCAAAATGAAAAACTGTTTTTT
-	TRBV19	TRBJ2-2	few	CASSIRGRNTGELFF	TGTGCCAGTAGTATCAGGGGAAGGAACACCGGGGAGCTGTTTTTT
-	TRBV6-6	TRBJ1-5	-	CASGRRPSNQPQHF	TGTGCCAGCGGCCGTCGTCCGAGCAATCAGCCCCAGCATTTT
-	TRBV7-9	TRBJ2-7	-	CASSPRWGAYEQYF	TGTGCCAGCAGCCCCCGATGGGGGGCCTACGAGCAGTACTTC
TRBD1	TRBV7-7	TRBJ1-2	-	CASSQSGQEFDGYTF	TGTGCTAGCAGCCAATCGGGACAGGAGTTCGATGGCTACACCTTC
-	TRBV12-3/TRBV12-4	TRBJ1-4	-	CASSFGEKLFF	TGTGCCAGCAGTTTCGGGGAAAAACTGTTTTTT
TRBD1	TRBV4-3	TRBJ1-2	-	CASSQDFGTGLAGYTF	TGCGCCAGCAGCCAAGACTTTGGGACAGGGCTAGCTGGCTACACCTTC
TRBD2	TRBV7-2	TRBJ2-3	-	CASSLNSLAGGGDTQYF	TGTGCCAGCAGCTTAAATTCCCTAGCGGGGGGGGGAGATACGCAGTATTTT
-	TRBV24-1	TRBJ1-2	few	CATSDSVVRYGYTF	TGTGCCACCAGTGATTCGGTCGTACGATATGGCTACACCTTC
-	TRBV11-3	TRBJ1-6	-	CASSPPYQGPLGSPLHF	TGTGCCAGCAGCCCGCCCTATCAGGGGCCGCTCGGTTCACCCCTCCACTTT
-	TRBV4-3	TRBJ1-4	-	CASSQGRPGEKLFF	TGCGCCAGCAGCCAAGGGCGGCCCGGGGAAAAACTGTTTTTT
-	TRBV6-4	TRBJ2-7	-	CASSDELVLAEQYF	TGTGCCAGCAGTGATGAACTAGTGCTAGCCGAGCAGTACTTC
TRBD1	TRBV7-9	TRBJ2-7	-	CASSRGQGMNNEQYF	TGTGCCAGCAGCCGGGGACAGGGTATGAATAACGAGCAGTACTTC
-	TRBV7-3	TRBJ2-3	few	CASSGSGVRADTQYF	TGTGCCAGCAGCGGCAGCGGCGTTAGGGCAGATACGCAGTATTTT
TRBD1	TRBV24-1	TRBJ2-7	-	CATSRGTGGGEQYF	TGTGCCACCAGCCGAGGGACAGGTGGGGGCGAGCAGTACTTC